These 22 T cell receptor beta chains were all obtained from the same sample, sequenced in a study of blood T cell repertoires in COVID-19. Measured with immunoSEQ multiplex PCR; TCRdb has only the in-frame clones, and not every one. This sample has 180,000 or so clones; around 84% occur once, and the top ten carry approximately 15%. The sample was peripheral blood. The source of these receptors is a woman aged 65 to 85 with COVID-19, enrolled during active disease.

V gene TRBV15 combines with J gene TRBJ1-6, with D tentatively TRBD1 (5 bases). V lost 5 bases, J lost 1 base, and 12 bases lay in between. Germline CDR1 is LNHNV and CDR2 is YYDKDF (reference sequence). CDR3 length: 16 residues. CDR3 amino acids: CATSLGGGSYNSPLHF. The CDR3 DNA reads TGTGCCACCAGCCTCGGTGGGGGGTCCTATAATTCACCCCTCCACTTT.

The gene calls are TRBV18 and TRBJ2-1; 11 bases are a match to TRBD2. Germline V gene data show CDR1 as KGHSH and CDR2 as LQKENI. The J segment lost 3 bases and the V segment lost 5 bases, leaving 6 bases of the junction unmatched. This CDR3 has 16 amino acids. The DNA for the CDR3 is TGTGCCAGCTCATCCACCACTAGCGGGGGCTACAATGAGCAGTTCTTC. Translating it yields CASSSTTSGGYNEQFF.

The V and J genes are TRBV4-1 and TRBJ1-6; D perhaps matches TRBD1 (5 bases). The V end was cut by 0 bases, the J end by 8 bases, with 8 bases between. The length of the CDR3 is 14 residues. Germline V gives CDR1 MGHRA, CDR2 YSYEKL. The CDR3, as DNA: TGCGCCAGCAGCCAAGATCAGGGTTATTCACCCCTCCACTTT. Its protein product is CASSQDQGYSPLHF.

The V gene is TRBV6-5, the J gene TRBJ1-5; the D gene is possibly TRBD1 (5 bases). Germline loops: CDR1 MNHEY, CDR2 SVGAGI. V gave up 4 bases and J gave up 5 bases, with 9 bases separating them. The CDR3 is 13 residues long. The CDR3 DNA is TGTGCCAGCAGTTTGGGGCTTTATCAGCCCCAGCATTTT. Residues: CASSLGLYQPQHF.

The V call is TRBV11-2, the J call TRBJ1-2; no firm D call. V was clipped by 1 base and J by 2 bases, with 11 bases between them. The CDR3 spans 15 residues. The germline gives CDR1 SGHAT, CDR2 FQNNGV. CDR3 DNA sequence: TGTGCCAGCAGCTTAGGTTTCGGCGGAAACTATGGCTACACCTTC. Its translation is CASSLGFGGNYGYTF.

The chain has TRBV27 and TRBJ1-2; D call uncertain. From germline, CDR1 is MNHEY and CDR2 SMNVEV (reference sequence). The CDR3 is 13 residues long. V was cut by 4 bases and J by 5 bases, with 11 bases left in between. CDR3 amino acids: CASSSEGSYGYTF. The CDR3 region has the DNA TGTGCCAGCAGTTCAGAGGGATCGTATGGCTACACCTTC.

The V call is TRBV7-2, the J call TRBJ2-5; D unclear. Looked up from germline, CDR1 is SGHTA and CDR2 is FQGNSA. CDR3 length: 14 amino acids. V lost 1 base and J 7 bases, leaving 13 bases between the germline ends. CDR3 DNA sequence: TGTGCCAGCAGCTTAGGGCAGGTGGTATGGACCCAGTACTTC. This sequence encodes CASSLGQVVWTQYF.

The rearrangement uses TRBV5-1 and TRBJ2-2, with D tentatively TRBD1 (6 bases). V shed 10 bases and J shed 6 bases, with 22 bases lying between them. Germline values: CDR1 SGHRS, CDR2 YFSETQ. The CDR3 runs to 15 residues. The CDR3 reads CASRLSTGRAGELFF. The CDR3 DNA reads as TGCGCCTCCAGGCTTTCGACAGGAAGGGCCGGGGAGCTGTTTTTT.

CDR3 bases: TGTGCCAGCACCCTAAGCTCTGGAAACACCATATATTTT. Translation gives CASTLSSGNTIYF. The chain is built from TRBV28 and TRBJ1-3; no firm D call. Between the trimmed V and J ends, which lost 7 bases and 0 bases, there was a span of 7 bases. Germline lookup yields CDR1 MDHEN and CDR2 SYDVKM. The CDR3 runs 13 residues. The variable domain in full, completed from reference TRBV28 and TRBJ1-3, reads DVKVTQSSRYLVKRTGEKVFLECVQDMDHENMFWYRQDPGLGLRLIYFSYDVKMKEKGDIPEGYSVSREKKERFSLILESASTNQTSMYLCASTLSSGNTIYFGEGSWLTVV.

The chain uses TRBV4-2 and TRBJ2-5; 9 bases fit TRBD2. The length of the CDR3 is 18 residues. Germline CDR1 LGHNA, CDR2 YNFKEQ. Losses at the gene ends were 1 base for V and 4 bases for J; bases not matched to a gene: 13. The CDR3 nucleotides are TGTGCCAGCAGCCAAGTTAAAGGTGGCGGGGGGGCAGGAGAGACCCAGTACTTC. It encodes CASSQVKGGGGAGETQYF.

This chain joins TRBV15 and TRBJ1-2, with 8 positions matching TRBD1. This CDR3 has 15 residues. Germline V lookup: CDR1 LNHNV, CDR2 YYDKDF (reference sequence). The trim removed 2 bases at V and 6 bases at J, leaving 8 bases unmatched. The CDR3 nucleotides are TGTGCCACCAGCAGATCTTTCTTGACAGGGGATGGCTACACCTTC. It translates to CATSRSFLTGDGYTF.

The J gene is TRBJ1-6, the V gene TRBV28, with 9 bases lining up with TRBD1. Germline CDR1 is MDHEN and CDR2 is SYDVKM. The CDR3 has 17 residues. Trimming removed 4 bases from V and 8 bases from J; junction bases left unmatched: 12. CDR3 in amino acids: CASSSPLDRGVDSPLHF. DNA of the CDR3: TGTGCCAGCAGTTCTCCCCTCGACAGGGGGGTTGATTCACCCCTCCACTTT.

In nucleotides, the CDR3 is TGTGCCAGCAGCTCCATGGGCGGGAGCAGAGACAATGAGCAGTTCTTC. Translating it yields CASSSMGGSRDNEQFF. The chain has TRBV5-6 and TRBJ2-1, with 7 nucleotides matching TRBD2. The ends lost 3 bases at V and 5 bases at J; junction bases unmatched: 11. CDR1 is SGHDT, CDR2 YYEEEE, per germline. CDR3 size: 16 residues.

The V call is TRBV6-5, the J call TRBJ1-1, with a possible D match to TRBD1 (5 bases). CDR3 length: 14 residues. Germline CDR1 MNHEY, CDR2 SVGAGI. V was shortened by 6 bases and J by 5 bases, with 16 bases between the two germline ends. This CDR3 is CASRPTIAGTEAFF. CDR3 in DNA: TGTGCCAGCAGACCTACCATAGCAGGGACTGAAGCTTTCTTT.

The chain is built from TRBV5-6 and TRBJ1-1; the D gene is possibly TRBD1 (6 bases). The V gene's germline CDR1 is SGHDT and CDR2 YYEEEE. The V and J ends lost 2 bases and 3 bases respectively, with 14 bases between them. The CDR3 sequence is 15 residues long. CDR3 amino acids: CASSFLYRADTEAFF. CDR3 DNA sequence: TGTGCCAGCAGCTTTCTTTACAGGGCCGACACTGAAGCTTTCTTT.

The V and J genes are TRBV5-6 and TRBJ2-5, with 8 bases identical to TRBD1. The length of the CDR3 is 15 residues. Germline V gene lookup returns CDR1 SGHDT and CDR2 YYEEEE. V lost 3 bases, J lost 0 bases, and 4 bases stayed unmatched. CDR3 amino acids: CASSWGQAYQETQYF. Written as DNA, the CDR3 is TGTGCCAGCAGCTGGGGACAGGCTTACCAAGAGACCCAGTACTTC.

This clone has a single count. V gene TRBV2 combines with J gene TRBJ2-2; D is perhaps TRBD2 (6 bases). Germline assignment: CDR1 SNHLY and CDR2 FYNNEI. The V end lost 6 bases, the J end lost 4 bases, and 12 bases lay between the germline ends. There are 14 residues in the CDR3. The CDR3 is CASSQGLTTGELFF. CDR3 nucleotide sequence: TGTGCCAGCAGCCAAGGACTAACCACCGGGGAGCTGTTTTTT.

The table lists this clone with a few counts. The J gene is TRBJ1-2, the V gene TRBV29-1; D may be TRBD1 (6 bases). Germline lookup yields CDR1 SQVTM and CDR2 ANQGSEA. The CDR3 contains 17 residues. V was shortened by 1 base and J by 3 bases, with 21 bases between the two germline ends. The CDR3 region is CSVEVREQGVVDYGYTF. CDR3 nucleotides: TGCAGCGTTGAAGTTAGGGAACAGGGTGTCGTTGACTATGGCTACACCTTC.

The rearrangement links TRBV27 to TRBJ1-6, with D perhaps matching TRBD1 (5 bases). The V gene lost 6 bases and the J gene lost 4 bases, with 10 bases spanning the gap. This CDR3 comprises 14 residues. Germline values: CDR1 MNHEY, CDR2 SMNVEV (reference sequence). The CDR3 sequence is CASRRGVYNSPLHF. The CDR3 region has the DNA TGTGCCAGCAGACGGGGGGTGTATAATTCACCCCTCCACTTT.

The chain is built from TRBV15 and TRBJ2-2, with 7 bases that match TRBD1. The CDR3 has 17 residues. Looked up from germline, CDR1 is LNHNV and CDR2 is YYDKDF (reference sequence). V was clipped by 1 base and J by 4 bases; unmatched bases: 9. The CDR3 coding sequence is TGTGCCACCAGCAGAGTGCTGCGAGCAGGGGGCACCGGGGAGCTGTTTTTT. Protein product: CATSRVLRAGGTGELFF.

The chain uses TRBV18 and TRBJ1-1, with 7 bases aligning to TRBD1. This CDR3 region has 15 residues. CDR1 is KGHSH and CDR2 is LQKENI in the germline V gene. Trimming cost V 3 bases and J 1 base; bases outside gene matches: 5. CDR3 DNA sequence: TGTGCCAGCTCACCGCAACAGGGGACGAACACTGAAGCTTTCTTT. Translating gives CASSPQQGTNTEAFF.

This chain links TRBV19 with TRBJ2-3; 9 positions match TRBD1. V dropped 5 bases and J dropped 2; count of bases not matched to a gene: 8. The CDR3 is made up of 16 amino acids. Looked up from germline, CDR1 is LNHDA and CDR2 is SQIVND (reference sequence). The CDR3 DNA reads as TGTGCCAGTAGTCTGGTGGGGACAGGGATCACAGATACGCAGTATTTT. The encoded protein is CASSLVGTGITDTQYF.